The present T cell receptor beta chain was sequenced within a study of cytomegalovirus exposure and HLA in healthy donors. V was shortened by 6 bases and J by 9 bases, with 9 bases between the two germline ends. The CDR3 length is 11 residues. Germline CDR1 and CDR2: ENHRY and SYGVKD. Comments on this clone: The antigen is unknown.

The study, taken as a whole, reports: Later, an analysis found that common viral pathogens appeared to be linked with several of the most significant clusters.

PCR amplification relied on 60 Vbeta primers (plus 13 Jbeta primers). Sequencing used immunoSEQ multiplex PCR; TCRdb keeps in-frame clones, though not all of them. This repertoire shows around 160,000 clones, approximately 82% found once; its top ten account for roughly 8%. The sequence was obtained from a male donor in good health and CMV-seropositive. This rearrangement joins TRBV10-3 to TRBJ2-1, with unresolved D. The sample taken for sequencing was PBMCs. The CDR3 region has the DNA TGTGCCATCAGGAGCACGGGTGAGCAGTTCTTC. Amino acids: CAIRSTGEQFF.